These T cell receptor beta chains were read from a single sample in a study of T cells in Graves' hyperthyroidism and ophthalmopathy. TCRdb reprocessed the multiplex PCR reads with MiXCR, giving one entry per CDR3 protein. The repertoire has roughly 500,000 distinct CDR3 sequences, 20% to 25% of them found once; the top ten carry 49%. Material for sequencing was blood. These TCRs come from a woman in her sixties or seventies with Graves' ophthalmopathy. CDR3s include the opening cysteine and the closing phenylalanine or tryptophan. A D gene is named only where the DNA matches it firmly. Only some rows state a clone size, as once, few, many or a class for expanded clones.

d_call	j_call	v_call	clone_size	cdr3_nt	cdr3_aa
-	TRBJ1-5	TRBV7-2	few	TGTGCCAGCAGCCGTAACCCAGGGTATCAGCCCCAGCATTTT	CASSRNPGYQPQHF
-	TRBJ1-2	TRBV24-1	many	TGTGCCACCAGTGACCAATTTGGGAGACTCTATGGCTACACCTTC	CATSDQFGRLYGYTF
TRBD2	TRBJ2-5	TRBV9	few	TGTGCCAGCAGCGGGGGACTAGCTGCGGAGACCCAGTACTTC	CASSGGLAAETQYF
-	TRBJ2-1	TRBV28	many	TGTGCCAGCAGACATTTAGGGACTTTCAATGAGCAGTTCTTC	CASRHLGTFNEQFF
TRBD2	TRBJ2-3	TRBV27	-	TGTGCCAGCAGTTTTTTAGCGGGAGGGTTTGCGGATACGCAGTATTTT	CASSFLAGGFADTQYF
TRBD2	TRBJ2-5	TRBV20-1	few	TGCAGTGCTAGGAGGCCTAGCGGGAGAGGAGAGACCCAGTACTTC	CSARRPSGRGETQYF
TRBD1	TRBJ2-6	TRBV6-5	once	TGTGCCAGCAGTTTAGGGGGCGTCGGACCCGGGGCCAACGTCCTGACTTTC	CASSLGGVGPGANVLTF
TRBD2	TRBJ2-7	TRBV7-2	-	TGTGCCAGCAGCCCAGGAGGGACTAGCTTCGGCGAGCAGTACTTC	CASSPGGTSFGEQYF
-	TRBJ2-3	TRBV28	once	TGTGCCAGCAGGACACTCACAGATACGCAGTATTTT	CASRTLTDTQYF
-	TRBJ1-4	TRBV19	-	TGTGCCAGTACCAACACGGGGACACTGAATGAAAAACTGTTTTTC	CASTNTGTLNEKLFF
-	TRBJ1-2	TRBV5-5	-	TGTGCCAGCAGGACCTCAGGGGTGGAGGGCTACACCTTC	CASRTSGVEGYTF
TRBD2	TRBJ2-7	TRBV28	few	TGTGCCAGCAGTTACCTGACTAGCGCTAGATACGAGCAGTACTTC	CASSYLTSARYEQYF
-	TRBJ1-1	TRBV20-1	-	TGCAGTGCTAGAAGTGTCAGGGCTGACACTGAAGCTTTCTTT	CSARSVRADTEAFF
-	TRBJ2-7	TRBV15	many	TGTGCCACCAGCAGCCCCAATAACGAGTACGAGCAGTACTTC	CATSSPNNEYEQYF
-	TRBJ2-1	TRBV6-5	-	TGTGCCAGCAGTTACGTGGATGAGCAGTTCTTC	CASSYVDEQFF
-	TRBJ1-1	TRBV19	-	TGTGCCAGTAGTTCACCCAACAGGATCTCGAACACTGAAGCTTTCTTT	CASSSPNRISNTEAFF
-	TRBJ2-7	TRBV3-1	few	TGTGCCAGCAGCCGACAGGAAACCTACTACGAGCAGTACTTC	CASSRQETYYEQYF
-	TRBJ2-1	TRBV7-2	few	TGTGCCAGCAGCTTAGCGGTCGCAGGGGGGTCGTACAATGAGCAGTTCTTC	CASSLAVAGGSYNEQFF
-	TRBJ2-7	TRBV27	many	TGTGCCAGCAGTTTAGTCCGGGGGAGCTCCTACGAGCAGTACTTC	CASSLVRGSSYEQYF
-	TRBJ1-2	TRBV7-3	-	TGTGCCAGCAGCTTACCCCTGGGCTATGGCTACACCTTC	CASSLPLGYGYTF
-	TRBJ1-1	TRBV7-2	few	TGTGCCAGCAGCTCCCCGCCGGCGAACACTGAAGCTTTCTTT	CASSSPPANTEAFF
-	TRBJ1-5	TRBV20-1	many	TGCAGTGCCAGAAGGCTTCCCGGGAGCAATCAGCCCCAGCATTTT	CSARRLPGSNQPQHF
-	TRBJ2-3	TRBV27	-	TGTGCCAGCACCCCCGCTAGCACAGATACGCAGTATTTT	CASTPASTDTQYF
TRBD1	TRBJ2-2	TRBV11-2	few	TGTGCCAGCAGCCCCCTTGCCCCAGACAGGGTTTACACCGGGGAGCTGTTTTTT	CASSPLAPDRVYTGELFF
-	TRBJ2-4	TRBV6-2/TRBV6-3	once	TGTGCCAGCAGTTATTATGGGGTTGGCAAAACCATTCAGTACTTC	CASSYYGVGKTIQYF
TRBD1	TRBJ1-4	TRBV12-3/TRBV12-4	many	TGTGCCAGCAGACGGGGACAGGTTGAAAAACTGTTTTTT	CASRRGQVEKLFF
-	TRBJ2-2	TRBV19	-	TGTGCCAGTAAGGTAGTTTGGACCGGGGAGCTGTTTTTT	CASKVVWTGELFF
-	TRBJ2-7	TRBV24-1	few	TGTGCCACCAGTGATTTCGGCGAGCAGTACTTC	CATSDFGEQYF
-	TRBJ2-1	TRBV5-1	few	TGCGCCAGCAGCTTGAGGACTACGTCCGATGAGCAGTTCTTC	CASSLRTTSDEQFF
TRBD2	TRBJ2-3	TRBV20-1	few	TGCAGTGCTCCGCGACTAGCGGGAGGGCAGATCGGCACAGATACGCAGTATTTT	CSAPRLAGGQIGTDTQYF
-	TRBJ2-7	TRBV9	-	TGTGCCAGCAGCGTAGCTAGTAACACAAGGAGCTCCTACGAGCAGTACTTC	CASSVASNTRSSYEQYF
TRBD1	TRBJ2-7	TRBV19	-	TGTGCCAGTAGTCCACGGACAGGGGGCGCTTACGAGCAGTACTTC	CASSPRTGGAYEQYF
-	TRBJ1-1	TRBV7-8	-	TGTGCCAGCAGACTGACACGGGGGACTAAACTTGAAGCTTTCTTT	CASRLTRGTKLEAFF